The clone carrying this TCR beta chain appeared a single time. The antigen is undetermined. These data are taken from a study of cytomegalovirus exposure and HLA in healthy donors. General study results and limits: Overall, some 160 TCR beta chains were annotated as cytomegalovirus-associated. In vitro work confirmed that a few CMV-associated chains recognize CMV antigens.

This PCR relied on a set of 60 Vbeta primers and 13 Jbeta primers. Produced via immunoSEQ multiplex PCR; TCRdb's table is partial and in-frame only. This table has roughly 120,000 clones, about 80% appearing once. This receptor was taken from a human donor in good health. The sequencing input was PBMCs.

DNA of the CDR3: TGTGCCAGCCCAGGGCTCTCTGGAAACACCATATATTTT. Translating it yields CASPGLSGNTIYF. This sequence joins TRBV2 and TRBJ1-3; the D gene is possibly TRBD1 (5 bases). With 8 bases removed from V and 0 bases from J, the gap between germline ends came to 8 bases. This CDR3 contains 13 residues. Germline-derived CDR1 and CDR2 are SNHLY and FYNNEI.